This section outlines one TCR beta chain sequence together with its context. With random hexamers, reverse transcription was performed on about 0.45 to 1 ug of RNA. From the immunoSEQ multiplex PCR reads, TCRdb called clonotypes with MiXCR, one entry per CDR3 protein. The sample has about 430,000 distinct CDR3 sequences; about 85% are singletons. This record comes from a study of CD8 T cells in Susac syndrome. Sequenced sample: CD8+ T cells from PBMCs. This TCR was sampled from a human donor with multiple sclerosis.

CDR3 sequence (DNA): TGTGCCAGCAGTGGGACAGTCGAGTCAAGTAACACTGAAGCTTTCTTT. Protein product: CASSGTVESSNTEAFF. The chain employs TRBV27 and TRBJ1-1, with 7 bases matching TRBD1. The J segment lost 2 bases and the V segment lost 5 bases, leaving 11 bases of the junction unmatched. Germline V gives CDR1 MNHEY, CDR2 SMNVEV (reference sequence). This CDR3 has 16 residues.